These T cell receptor beta chains were read from a single sample in a study of cytomegalovirus exposure and HLA in healthy donors. Assay used: immunoSEQ multiplex PCR; TCRdb lists only in-frame clones, some missing. The sample holds some 170,000 clones, around nine tenths seen once. The specimen was PBMCs. These receptors originate from a man aged 18-30 years in good health and CMV-seropositive. CDR3s include the opening cysteine and the closing phenylalanine or tryptophan. A D gene is named only where the DNA matches it firmly. Rows give clone size only sometimes, using once, few, many, or a class for an expanded clone.

V gene	clone size	D gene	J gene	CDR3 DNA	CDR3 protein
TRBV18	once	TRBD1	TRBJ1-1	TGTGCCAGCTCACCACCCGGACAGGGGGCGAGGGGTGAAGCTTTCTTT	CASSPPGQGARGEAFF
TRBV10-1	few	.	TRBJ1-5	TGCGCCAGGGCCGGGACTCTACACCAGCATTTT	CARAGTLHQHF
TRBV27	.	TRBD2	TRBJ2-1	TGTGCCAGCAGTCCCGTAGCGGGGGGGCCGCGGTATGAGCAGTTCTTC	CASSPVAGGPRYEQFF
TRBV28	.	TRBD1	TRBJ2-7	TGTGCCAGCAGTTTAGTGCAGGGGGCGAGGTACGAGCAGTACTTC	CASSLVQGARYEQYF
TRBV7-6	.	.	TRBJ2-3	TGTGCCAGCAGCTTTAAAGCGGGCACAGATACGCAGTATTTT	CASSFKAGTDTQYF
TRBV4-2	few	.	TRBJ2-2	TGTGCCAGCAGTCCTGCGGAGGAGCTGTTTTTT	CASSPAEELFF
TRBV7-2	once	.	TRBJ1-2	TGTGCCAGCAGCTTAGTATCGTCTCAGGGTTGGGATGGCTACACCTTC	CASSLVSSQGWDGYTF
TRBV15	once	TRBD2	TRBJ2-7	TGTGCCACCAGCAGAGATAGGGGACTAGGGTTAGGGAATCTCTACGAGCAGTACTTC	CATSRDRGLGLGNLYEQYF
TRBV28	.	TRBD1	TRBJ1-1	TGTGCCAGCAGTACCGAGGGGGCGCGGACTGAAGCTTTCTTT	CASSTEGARTEAFF
TRBV7-2	.	TRBD1	TRBJ2-7	TGTGCCAGCAGTTTCTCCGGGACAGAAGGCTACGAGCAGTACTTC	CASSFSGTEGYEQYF
TRBV19	.	TRBD2	TRBJ2-7	TGTGCCAGTACCCCTGGGGGGGATATGGAGCAGTACTTC	CASTPGGDMEQYF
TRBV7-9	.	TRBD1	TRBJ1-2	TGTGCCAGCAGTAAGGGGACAGGGGATGGCTACACCTTC	CASSKGTGDGYTF
TRBV9	.	TRBD2	TRBJ2-1	TGTGCCAGCAGCCCCCAGCGGGACTATTTGTTCTTC	CASSPQRDYLFF
TRBV27	.	TRBD1	TRBJ2-7	TGTGCCAGCTGGACAGGGGCTTTCTCCTACGAGCAGTACTTC	CASWTGAFSYEQYF
TRBV6-1	.	TRBD1	TRBJ2-1	TGTGCCAGCAGTGAAGTCACAGGGGTTACATTTGAGCAGTTCTTC	CASSEVTGVTFEQFF
TRBV7-3	.	.	TRBJ2-2	TGTGCCAGCAGCCTTAGACAAGCCGGGGAGCTGTTTTTT	CASSLRQAGELFF
TRBV28	.	TRBD1	TRBJ1-2	TGTGCCACCCTGGACAAGGGGGCCGGTGGCTACACCTTC	CATLDKGAGGYTF
TRBV6-6	.	TRBD1	TRBJ1-4	TGTGCCAGCAGCCTGACAGGGGGCGGTGAAAAACTGTTTTTT	CASSLTGGGEKLFF
TRBV11-2	few	.	TRBJ2-7	TGTGCCAGCAGCTTTACAGGCGGCGAGCAGTACTTC	CASSFTGGEQYF
TRBV7-9	few	.	TRBJ2-3	TGTGCCGGATCCACTAGGCCCCTGTCAGATACGCAGTATTTT	CAGSTRPLSDTQYF
TRBV7-2	.	.	TRBJ2-7	TGTGCCAGCAGCCTCAGATCTGAATTTGCCTACGAGCAGTACTTC	CASSLRSEFAYEQYF
TRBV5-8	.	.	TRBJ1-1	TGTGCCAGCAGCTCGACCGGTCGAGGGGGGAACACTGAAGCTTTCTTT	CASSSTGRGGNTEAFF